The text below deals with one T cell receptor (beta chain). From RNA transcripts, TCR beta CDR3 regions were amplified. The HTBI primer set served for first-round RT-PCR of the TCR CDR3. TCRdb analysed the multiplex PCR reads with MiXCR anew, one entry per CDR3 protein. Here the sample spans approximately 870,000 distinct CDR3 sequences, 35% to 40% being singletons. This record belongs to a study of T cells in Graves' hyperthyroidism and ophthalmopathy. The V gene end was trimmed by 5 bases and the J gene end by 11 bases; junction bases not matched to a gene: 7. The CDR3 extends over 12 amino acids. The germline CDR1 and CDR2 sequences are SGHTA and FQGNSA.

Material: blood. V and J are TRBV7-2 and TRBJ1-1, with 8 bases fitting TRBD1. The TCR was taken from a man younger than 35 with Graves' hyperthyroidism. CDR3 sequence (DNA): TGTGCCAGCAGCCCCCGGACAGGGAGGGCTTTCTTT. Translating gives CASSPRTGRAFF.